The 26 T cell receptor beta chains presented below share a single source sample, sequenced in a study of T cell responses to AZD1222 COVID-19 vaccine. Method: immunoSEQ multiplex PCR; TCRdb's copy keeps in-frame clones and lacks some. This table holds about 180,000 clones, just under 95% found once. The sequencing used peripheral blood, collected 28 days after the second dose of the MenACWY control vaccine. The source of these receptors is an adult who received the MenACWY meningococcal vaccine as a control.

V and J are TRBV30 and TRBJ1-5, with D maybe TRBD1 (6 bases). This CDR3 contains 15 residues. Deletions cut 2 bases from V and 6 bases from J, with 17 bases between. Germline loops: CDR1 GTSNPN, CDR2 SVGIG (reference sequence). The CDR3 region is CAWSTGQFPPQPQHF. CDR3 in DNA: TGTGCCTGGAGTACCGGACAGTTCCCGCCTCAGCCCCAGCATTTT.

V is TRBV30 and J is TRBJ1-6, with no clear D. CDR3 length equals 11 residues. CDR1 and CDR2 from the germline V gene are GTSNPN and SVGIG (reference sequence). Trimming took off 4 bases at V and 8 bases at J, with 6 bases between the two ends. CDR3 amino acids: CAWNRDSPLHF. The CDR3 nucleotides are TGTGCCTGGAACCGTGATTCACCCCTCCACTTT.

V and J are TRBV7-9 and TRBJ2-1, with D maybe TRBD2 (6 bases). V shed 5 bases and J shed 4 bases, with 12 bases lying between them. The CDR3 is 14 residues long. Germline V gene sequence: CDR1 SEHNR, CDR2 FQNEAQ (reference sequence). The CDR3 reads CASSLWGDYNEQFF. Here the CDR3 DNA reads TGTGCCAGCAGCCTCTGGGGGGATTACAATGAGCAGTTCTTC.

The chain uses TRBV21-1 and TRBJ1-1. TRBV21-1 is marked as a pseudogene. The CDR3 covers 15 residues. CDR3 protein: CASSRPLLRYTEAFF. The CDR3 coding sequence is TGTGCCAGCAGCAGGCCCCTGTTGAGGTATACTGAAGCTTTCTTT.

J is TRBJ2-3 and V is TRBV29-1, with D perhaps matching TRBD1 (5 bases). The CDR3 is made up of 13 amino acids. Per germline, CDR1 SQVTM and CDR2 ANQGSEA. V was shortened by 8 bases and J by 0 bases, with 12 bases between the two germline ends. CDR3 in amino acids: CSTKDTSTDTQYF. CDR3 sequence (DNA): TGCAGCACGAAGGACACGAGCACAGATACGCAGTATTTT.

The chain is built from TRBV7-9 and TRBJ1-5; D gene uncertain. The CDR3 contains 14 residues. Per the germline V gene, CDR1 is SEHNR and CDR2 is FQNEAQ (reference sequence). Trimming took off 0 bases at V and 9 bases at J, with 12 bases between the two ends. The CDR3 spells CASSLASLSSPQHF. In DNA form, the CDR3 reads TGTGCCAGCAGCTTAGCCTCCCTGTCCTCGCCCCAGCATTTT.

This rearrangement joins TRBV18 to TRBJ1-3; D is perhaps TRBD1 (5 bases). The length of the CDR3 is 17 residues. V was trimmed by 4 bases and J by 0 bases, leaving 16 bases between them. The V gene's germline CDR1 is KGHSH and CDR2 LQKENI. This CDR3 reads CASSQNSRVASGNTIYF. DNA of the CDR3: TGTGCCAGCTCACAGAACAGCAGGGTGGCCTCTGGAAACACCATATATTTT.

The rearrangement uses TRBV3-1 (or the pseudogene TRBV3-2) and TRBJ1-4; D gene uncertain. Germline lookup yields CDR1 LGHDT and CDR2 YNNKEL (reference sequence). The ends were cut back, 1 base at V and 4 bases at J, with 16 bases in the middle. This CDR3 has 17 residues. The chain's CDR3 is CASSQGAWRGRNEKLFF. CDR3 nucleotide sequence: TGTGCCAGCAGCCAAGGTGCTTGGCGAGGGCGTAATGAAAAACTGTTTTTT.

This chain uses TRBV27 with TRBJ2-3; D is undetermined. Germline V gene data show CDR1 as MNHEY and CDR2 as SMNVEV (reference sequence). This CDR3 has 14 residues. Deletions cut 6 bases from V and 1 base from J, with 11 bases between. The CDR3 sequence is CASRKGFGTDTQYF. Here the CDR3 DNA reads TGTGCCAGCAGAAAGGGATTCGGCACAGATACGCAGTATTTT.

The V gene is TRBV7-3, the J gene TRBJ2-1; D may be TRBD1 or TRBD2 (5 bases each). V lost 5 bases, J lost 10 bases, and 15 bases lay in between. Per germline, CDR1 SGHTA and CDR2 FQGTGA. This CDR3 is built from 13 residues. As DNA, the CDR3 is TGTGCCAGCAGCGAAAGAGGAGAGGGGGAGCAGTTCTTC. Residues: CASSERGEGEQFF.

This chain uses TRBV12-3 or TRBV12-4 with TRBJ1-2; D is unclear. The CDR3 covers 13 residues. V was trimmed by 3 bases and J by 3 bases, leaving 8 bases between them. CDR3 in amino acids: CASSFVDHYGYTF. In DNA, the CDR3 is TGTGCCAGCAGTTTCGTGGATCACTATGGCTACACCTTC.

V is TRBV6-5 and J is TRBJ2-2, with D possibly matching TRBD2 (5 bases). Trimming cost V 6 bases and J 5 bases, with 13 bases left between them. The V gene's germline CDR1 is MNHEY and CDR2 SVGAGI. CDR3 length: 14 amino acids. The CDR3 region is CASSRTLRTGELFF. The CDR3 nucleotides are TGTGCCAGCAGCCGGACTCTGAGGACCGGGGAGCTGTTTTTT.

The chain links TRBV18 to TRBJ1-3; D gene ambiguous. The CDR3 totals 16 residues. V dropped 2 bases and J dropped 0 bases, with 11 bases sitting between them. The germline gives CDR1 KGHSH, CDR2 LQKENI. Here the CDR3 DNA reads TGTGCCAGCTCACCATACCCCGGCGGCTCTGGAAACACCATATATTTT. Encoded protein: CASSPYPGGSGNTIYF.

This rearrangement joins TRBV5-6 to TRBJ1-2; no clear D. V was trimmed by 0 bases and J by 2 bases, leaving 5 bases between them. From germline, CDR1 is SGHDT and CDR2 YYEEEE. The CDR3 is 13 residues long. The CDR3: CASSLDHNYGYTF. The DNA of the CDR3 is TGTGCCAGCAGCTTGGATCACAACTATGGCTACACCTTC.

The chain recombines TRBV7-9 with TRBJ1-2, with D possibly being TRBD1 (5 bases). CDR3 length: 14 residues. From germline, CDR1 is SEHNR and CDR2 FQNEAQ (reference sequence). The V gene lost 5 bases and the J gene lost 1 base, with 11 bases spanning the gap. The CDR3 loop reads CASSTRQNNYGYTF. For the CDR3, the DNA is TGTGCCAGCAGCACGAGACAGAATAACTATGGCTACACCTTC.

CDR3 DNA: TGTGCCAGCAGTGGGGATATGGGCTACACCTTC. The encoded protein is CASSGDMGYTF. The rearrangement links TRBV28 to TRBJ1-2; D gene ambiguous. Germline assignment: CDR1 MDHEN and CDR2 SYDVKM. The CDR3 is 11 amino acids. Trimming pared 5 bases from V and 8 bases from J, leaving 9 bases between.

The CDR3 coding sequence is TGTGCCAGCAGCTGGGGGACAAACATGAACACTGAAGCTTTCTTT. It is translated as CASSWGTNMNTEAFF. The chain recombines TRBV5-5 with TRBJ1-1, with a tentative D call TRBD1 (6 bases). This CDR3 contains 15 residues. V lost 3 bases and J 0 bases, leaving 12 bases between the germline ends. Germline V CDR1 and CDR2: SGHKS, YYEKEE (reference sequence).

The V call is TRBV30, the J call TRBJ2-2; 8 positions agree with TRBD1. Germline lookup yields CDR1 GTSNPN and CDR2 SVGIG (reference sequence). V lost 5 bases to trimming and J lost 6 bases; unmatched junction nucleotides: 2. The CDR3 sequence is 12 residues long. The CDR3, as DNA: TGTGCCTGGGCCAGGGGGCCCGGGGAGCTGTTTTTT. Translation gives CAWARGPGELFF.

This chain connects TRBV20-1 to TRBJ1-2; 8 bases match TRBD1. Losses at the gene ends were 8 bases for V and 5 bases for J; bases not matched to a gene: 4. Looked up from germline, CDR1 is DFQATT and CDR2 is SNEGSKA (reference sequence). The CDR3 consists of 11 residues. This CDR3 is CSKTGVYGYTF. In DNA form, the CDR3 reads TGCAGTAAGACAGGGGTGTATGGCTACACCTTC.

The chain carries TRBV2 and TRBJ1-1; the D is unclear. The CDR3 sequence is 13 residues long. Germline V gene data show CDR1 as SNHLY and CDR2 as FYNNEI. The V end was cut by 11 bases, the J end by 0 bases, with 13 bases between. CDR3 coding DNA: TGTGCCGTCCGGCGTGGACTGAACACTGAAGCTTTCTTT. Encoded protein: CAVRRGLNTEAFF.

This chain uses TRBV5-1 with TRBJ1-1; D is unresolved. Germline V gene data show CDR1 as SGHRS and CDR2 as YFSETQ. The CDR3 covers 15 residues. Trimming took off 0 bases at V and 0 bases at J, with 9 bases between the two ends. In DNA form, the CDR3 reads TGCGCCAGCAGCTTGGGGGTACTCATGAACACTGAAGCTTTCTTT. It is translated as CASSLGVLMNTEAFF.

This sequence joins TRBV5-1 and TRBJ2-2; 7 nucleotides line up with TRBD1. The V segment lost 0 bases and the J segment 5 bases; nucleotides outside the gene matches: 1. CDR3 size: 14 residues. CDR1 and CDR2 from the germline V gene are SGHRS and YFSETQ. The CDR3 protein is CASSLAQGTGELFF. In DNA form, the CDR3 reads TGCGCCAGCAGCTTGGCACAGGGGACCGGGGAGCTGTTTTTT.

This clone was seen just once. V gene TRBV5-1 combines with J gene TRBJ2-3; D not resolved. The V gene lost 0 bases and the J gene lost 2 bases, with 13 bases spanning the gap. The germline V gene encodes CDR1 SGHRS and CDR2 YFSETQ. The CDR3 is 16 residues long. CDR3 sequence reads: CASSLVGIRFTDTQYF. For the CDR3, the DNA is TGCGCCAGCAGCTTGGTTGGCATTCGATTCACAGATACGCAGTATTTT.

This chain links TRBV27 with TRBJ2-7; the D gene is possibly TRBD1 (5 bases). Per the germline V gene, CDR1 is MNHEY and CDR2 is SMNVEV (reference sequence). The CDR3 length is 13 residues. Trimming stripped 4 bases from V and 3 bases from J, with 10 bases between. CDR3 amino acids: CASSSRTNYEQYF. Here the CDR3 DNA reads TGTGCCAGCAGTTCCCGGACAAACTACGAGCAGTACTTC.

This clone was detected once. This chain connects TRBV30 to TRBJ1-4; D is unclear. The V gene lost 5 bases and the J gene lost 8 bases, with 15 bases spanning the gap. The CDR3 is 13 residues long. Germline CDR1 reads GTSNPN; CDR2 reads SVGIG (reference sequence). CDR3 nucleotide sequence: TGTGCCTGGGGCGGCCGGAGTAGGGAAAAACTGTTTTTT. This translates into CAWGGRSREKLFF. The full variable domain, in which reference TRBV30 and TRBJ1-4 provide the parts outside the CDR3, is SQTIHQWPATLVQPVGSPLSLECTVEGTSNPNLYWYRQAAGRGLQLLFYSVGIGQISSEVPQNLSASRPQDRQFILSSKKLLLSDSGFYLCAWGGRSREKLFFGSGTQLSVL.

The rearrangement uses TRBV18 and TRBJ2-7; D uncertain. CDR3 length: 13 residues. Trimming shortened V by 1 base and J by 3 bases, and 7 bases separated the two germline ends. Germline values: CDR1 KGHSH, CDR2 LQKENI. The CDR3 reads CASSPLSSYEQYF. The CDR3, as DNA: TGTGCCAGCTCACCACTGTCGAGCTACGAGCAGTACTTC.